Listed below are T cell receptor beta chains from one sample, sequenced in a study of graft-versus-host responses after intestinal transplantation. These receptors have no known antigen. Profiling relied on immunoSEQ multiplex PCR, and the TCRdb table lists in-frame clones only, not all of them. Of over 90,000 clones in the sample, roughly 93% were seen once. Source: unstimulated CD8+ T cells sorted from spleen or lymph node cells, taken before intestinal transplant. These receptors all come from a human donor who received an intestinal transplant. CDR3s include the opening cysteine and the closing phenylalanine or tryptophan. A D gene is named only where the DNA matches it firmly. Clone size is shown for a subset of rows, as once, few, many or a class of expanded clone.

CDR3 DNA: TGTGCCAGCAGCGAAAGACAGGGTCTTGATGAAAAACTGTTTTTT; CDR3 protein: CASSERQGLDEKLFF; J gene: TRBJ1-4; clone size: -; V gene: TRBV13; D gene: TRBD1
CDR3 DNA: TGCGCCACCGCGAGCGGACAGGGCATAAACAATGAGCAGTTCTTC; CDR3 protein: CATASGQGINNEQFF; J gene: TRBJ2-1; clone size: -; V gene: TRBV4-1; D gene: TRBD1
CDR3 DNA: TGCAGTGCCCCTCAGGGCTACGAGCAGTACTTC; CDR3 protein: CSAPQGYEQYF; J gene: TRBJ2-7; clone size: -; V gene: TRBV20-1; D gene: -
CDR3 DNA: TGTGCCAGCAGCGTAGTGGGGGGAACTGGAAACACCATATATTTT; CDR3 protein: CASSVVGGTGNTIYF; J gene: TRBJ1-3; clone size: -; V gene: TRBV9; D gene: -
CDR3 DNA: TGTGCCAGCAGCGCCTTGACTAGCGGGGGGCCGAACACCGGGGAGCTGTTTTTT; CDR3 protein: CASSALTSGGPNTGELFF; J gene: TRBJ2-2; clone size: -; V gene: TRBV4-2; D gene: TRBD2
CDR3 DNA: TGTGCCAGCAGCTTATACGGAAGCGGGGGGATAGATACGCAGTATTTT; CDR3 protein: CASSLYGSGGIDTQYF; J gene: TRBJ2-3; clone size: -; V gene: TRBV7-6; D gene: TRBD2
CDR3 DNA: TGTGCCACCAGCCGATCCGAGGACAGGGGCGAGCAGTACTTC; CDR3 protein: CATSRSEDRGEQYF; J gene: TRBJ2-7; clone size: -; V gene: TRBV15; D gene: TRBD1
CDR3 DNA: TGTGCCAGCAGTTCAGACAGGGGAACTGGAAACACCATATATTTT; CDR3 protein: CASSSDRGTGNTIYF; J gene: TRBJ1-3; clone size: -; V gene: TRBV27; D gene: TRBD1
CDR3 DNA: TGTGCCAGTAGTTTCCTGCCGGGACAGGGACCGGGTGGCTACACCTTC; CDR3 protein: CASSFLPGQGPGGYTF; J gene: TRBJ1-2; clone size: -; V gene: TRBV19; D gene: TRBD1
CDR3 DNA: TGCGCCAGCAGCCAAGATGGGGCCGGGGAGCTGTTTTTT; CDR3 protein: CASSQDGAGELFF; J gene: TRBJ2-2; clone size: few; V gene: TRBV4-1; D gene: -
CDR3 DNA: TGTGCCAGCAGCGGTAGCATTTCTTATAATTCACCCCTCCACTTT; CDR3 protein: CASSGSISYNSPLHF; J gene: TRBJ1-6; clone size: -; V gene: TRBV11-2; D gene: -
CDR3 DNA: TGTGCCAGCTCACCACCGGACAGGGAAGGAAGCTACGAGCAGTACTTC; CDR3 protein: CASSPPDREGSYEQYF; J gene: TRBJ2-7; clone size: -; V gene: TRBV18; D gene: TRBD1
CDR3 DNA: TGTGCCAGCAGCCGAATCGGGGGGAAACATGAGCAGTTCTTC; CDR3 protein: CASSRIGGKHEQFF; J gene: TRBJ2-1; clone size: -; V gene: TRBV7-9; D gene: TRBD2
CDR3 DNA: TGCGCCAGCAGCCAACCAGAGATGGACAGGGGTTGGGAAAAACTGTTTTTT; CDR3 protein: CASSQPEMDRGWEKLFF; J gene: TRBJ1-4; clone size: few; V gene: TRBV4-1; D gene: TRBD1
CDR3 DNA: TGTGCCATCAGCGATAGTTCTGAAGCTTTCTTT; CDR3 protein: CAISDSSEAFF; J gene: TRBJ1-1; clone size: -; V gene: TRBV10-3; D gene: -
CDR3 DNA: TGCGCCAGCAGCCCCTACGTTGGAGGGGGAAACACCATATATTTT; CDR3 protein: CASSPYVGGGNTIYF; J gene: TRBJ1-3; clone size: few; V gene: TRBV4-1; D gene: -
CDR3 DNA: TGTGCCAGCAGCACCTTTTCCGCCTACGAGCAGTACTTC; CDR3 protein: CASSTFSAYEQYF; J gene: TRBJ2-7; clone size: -; V gene: TRBV5-4; D gene: -
CDR3 DNA: TGTGCCAGCAGCTCGGACAGGGGAGGGACTGAAGCTTTCTTT; CDR3 protein: CASSSDRGGTEAFF; J gene: TRBJ1-1; clone size: -; V gene: TRBV7-3; D gene: TRBD1
CDR3 DNA: TGTGCCAGCAGTGAAGAATGGTATTTCGGGGGGCCGGATTCACCCCTCCACTTT; CDR3 protein: CASSEEWYFGGPDSPLHF; J gene: TRBJ1-6; clone size: -; V gene: TRBV6-1; D gene: -
CDR3 DNA: TGTGCCAGCAGCTTAGTCGGGGACTCATACGAGCAGTACTTC; CDR3 protein: CASSLVGDSYEQYF; J gene: TRBJ2-7; clone size: once; V gene: TRBV11-2; D gene: -
CDR3 DNA: TGTGCCAGCAGCTCCAACACTGAAGCTTTCTTT; CDR3 protein: CASSSNTEAFF; J gene: TRBJ1-1; clone size: -; V gene: TRBV7-9; D gene: -
CDR3 DNA: TGTGCCAGCAGCGTAGAGGGACAGGGTACTGAAGCTTTCTTT; CDR3 protein: CASSVEGQGTEAFF; J gene: TRBJ1-1; clone size: once; V gene: TRBV9; D gene: TRBD1
CDR3 DNA: TGTGCCAGCAGCGCCCTATCGGGACTAGCAAGTACAGATACGCAGTATTTT; CDR3 protein: CASSALSGLASTDTQYF; J gene: TRBJ2-3; clone size: -; V gene: TRBV9; D gene: TRBD2
CDR3 DNA: TGTGCCAGCAGCGGATTAAGGAGCTCCTACGAGCAGTACTTC; CDR3 protein: CASSGLRSSYEQYF; J gene: TRBJ2-7; clone size: few; V gene: TRBV7-9; D gene: -
CDR3 DNA: TGTGCCAGCAGCCCAGGGACAGTTCAAGAGACCCAGTACTTC; CDR3 protein: CASSPGTVQETQYF; J gene: TRBJ2-5; clone size: -; V gene: TRBV6-5; D gene: TRBD1
CDR3 DNA: TGTGCCAGCAGCCCCCTGGGAGGAGAAGAGACCCAGTACTTC; CDR3 protein: CASSPLGGEETQYF; J gene: TRBJ2-5; clone size: -; V gene: TRBV6-5; D gene: -
CDR3 DNA: TGTGCCAGCAGCCATTACAGGGATAACTATGGCTACACCTTC; CDR3 protein: CASSHYRDNYGYTF; J gene: TRBJ1-2; clone size: -; V gene: TRBV7-7; D gene: -
CDR3 DNA: TGTGCCAGTAGTATAGAGGGGACCCGCTCTGGAAACACCATATATTTT; CDR3 protein: CASSIEGTRSGNTIYF; J gene: TRBJ1-3; clone size: few; V gene: TRBV19; D gene: -
CDR3 DNA: TGTGCCAGCAGTCAGGGACTGAACACTGAAGCTTTCTTT; CDR3 protein: CASSQGLNTEAFF; J gene: TRBJ1-1; clone size: -; V gene: TRBV6-1; D gene: -
CDR3 DNA: TGTGCCAGCAGCTACGGTGGGGGCTACACCTTC; CDR3 protein: CASSYGGGYTF; J gene: TRBJ1-2; clone size: -; V gene: TRBV7-9; D gene: -
CDR3 DNA: TGTGCCAGCAGTCGAGGACTAGCGGGGGGCAGGGAGACCCAGTACTTC; CDR3 protein: CASSRGLAGGRETQYF; J gene: TRBJ2-5; clone size: -; V gene: TRBV2; D gene: TRBD2
CDR3 DNA: TGTGCCAGCAGGCCGGGGACAGCACAAGACCTGGTGCAGTATTTT; CDR3 protein: CASRPGTAQDLVQYF; J gene: TRBJ2-3; clone size: -; V gene: TRBV6-5; D gene: TRBD1
CDR3 DNA: TGTGCCAGCAGCTCCTCAGGGGCTGCCCAAGAGCAGTTCTTC; CDR3 protein: CASSSSGAAQEQFF; J gene: TRBJ2-1; clone size: -; V gene: TRBV9; D gene: -
CDR3 DNA: TGTGCCAGCAGTTACACAGCGGGGGGCTTAACAGATACGCAGTATTTT; CDR3 protein: CASSYTAGGLTDTQYF; J gene: TRBJ2-3; clone size: once; V gene: TRBV6-5; D gene: TRBD2
CDR3 DNA: TGTGCCAGCAGTTCCGGGCTTTGGGGGATCAACGGGGAGCTGTTTTTT; CDR3 protein: CASSSGLWGINGELFF; J gene: TRBJ2-2; clone size: -; V gene: TRBV6-5; D gene: -
CDR3 DNA: TGTGCCAGCAGCTTAGGACAGCGTAGCTCCTACGAGCAGTACTTC; CDR3 protein: CASSLGQRSSYEQYF; J gene: TRBJ2-7; clone size: -; V gene: TRBV6-5; D gene: -
CDR3 DNA: TGTGCCAGTAGTATCAGCAGGGCCAACGAGCAGTACTTC; CDR3 protein: CASSISRANEQYF; J gene: TRBJ2-7; clone size: -; V gene: TRBV19; D gene: -
CDR3 DNA: TGCGCCAGCAGCTTGGATGGGACGGCCTACGAGCAGTACTTC; CDR3 protein: CASSLDGTAYEQYF; J gene: TRBJ2-7; clone size: -; V gene: TRBV5-1; D gene: -
CDR3 DNA: TGTGCCAGTTGCGCCAGTTTGAACACTGAAGCTTTCTTT; CDR3 protein: CASCASLNTEAFF; J gene: TRBJ1-1; clone size: -; V gene: TRBV19; D gene: -
CDR3 DNA: TGTGCCAGTAGCATCCCCGGGGGAGTGAACACCGGGGAGCTGTTTTTT; CDR3 protein: CASSIPGGVNTGELFF; J gene: TRBJ2-2; clone size: -; V gene: TRBV19; D gene: -
CDR3 DNA: TGTGCCAGTTTTAGTGGTGATACGCAGTATTTT; CDR3 protein: CASFSGDTQYF; J gene: TRBJ2-3; clone size: -; V gene: TRBV19; D gene: -
CDR3 DNA: TGTGCCAGCTCCATGACGGGGGGCCCGAACACCGGGGAGCTGTTTTTT; CDR3 protein: CASSMTGGPNTGELFF; J gene: TRBJ2-2; clone size: -; V gene: TRBV9; D gene: -
CDR3 DNA: TGTGCCAGCAGCTGGGCTCAGGGTGCGGAGCTGTTTTTT; CDR3 protein: CASSWAQGAELFF; J gene: TRBJ2-2; clone size: -; V gene: TRBV7-6; D gene: -
CDR3 DNA: TGTGCCAGCAGTGATCACCGGGAGGGACTAGGATGGCATGAGCAGTTCTTC; CDR3 protein: CASSDHREGLGWHEQFF; J gene: TRBJ2-1; clone size: -; V gene: TRBV2; D gene: TRBD2
CDR3 DNA: TGTGCCACCCGCAAAGAAGCCCTTAGCAATCAGCCCCAGCATTTT; CDR3 protein: CATRKEALSNQPQHF; J gene: TRBJ1-5; clone size: -; V gene: TRBV6-5; D gene: -
CDR3 DNA: TGTGCCAGCAGTTACTCGATAACAGGGCTGGACGAGCAGTACTTC; CDR3 protein: CASSYSITGLDEQYF; J gene: TRBJ2-7; clone size: -; V gene: TRBV6-5; D gene: -
CDR3 DNA: TGCGCCAGCAGCCAACTGGATTGGAATCTCTCTGGAAACACCATATATTTT; CDR3 protein: CASSQLDWNLSGNTIYF; J gene: TRBJ1-3; clone size: few; V gene: TRBV4-1; D gene: -
CDR3 DNA: TGTGCCAGCAGCGTAGATTGGCTACAATCCACCGGGGAGCTGTTTTTT; CDR3 protein: CASSVDWLQSTGELFF; J gene: TRBJ2-2; clone size: -; V gene: TRBV9; D gene: -
CDR3 DNA: TGTGCCAGCAGCTTCTCTAGCGGGGGGCTCTACGAGCAGTACTTC; CDR3 protein: CASSFSSGGLYEQYF; J gene: TRBJ2-7; clone size: once; V gene: TRBV13; D gene: TRBD2
CDR3 DNA: TGTGCCAGCAGCACCCCTGTTCACTCCCCGGGATGGTGGTACGAGCAGTACTTC; CDR3 protein: CASSTPVHSPGWWYEQYF; J gene: TRBJ2-7; clone size: -; V gene: TRBV5-6; D gene: -
CDR3 DNA: TGTGCCAGCAGCTGGGGGACAGGGGTTGGCTACGAGCAGTACTTC; CDR3 protein: CASSWGTGVGYEQYF; J gene: TRBJ2-7; clone size: -; V gene: TRBV5-5; D gene: TRBD1
CDR3 DNA: TGTGCCAGCAGCCATCCCGGACAGCACACAGATACGCAGTATTTT; CDR3 protein: CASSHPGQHTDTQYF; J gene: TRBJ2-3; clone size: -; V gene: TRBV4-2; D gene: -
CDR3 DNA: TGTGCCAGCAGTTACTCTAGCGTGAGCTCCTACGAGCAGTACTTC; CDR3 protein: CASSYSSVSSYEQYF; J gene: TRBJ2-7; clone size: -; V gene: TRBV6-5; D gene: -
CDR3 DNA: TGCGCCAGCAGAAAGGACAGAGCCACTGAAGCTTTCTTT; CDR3 protein: CASRKDRATEAFF; J gene: TRBJ1-1; clone size: -; V gene: TRBV5-1; D gene: -
CDR3 DNA: TGTGCCACCAGTACTGAAAGGGGTCGCACAGATACGCAGTATTTT; CDR3 protein: CATSTERGRTDTQYF; J gene: TRBJ2-3; clone size: once; V gene: TRBV15; D gene: -